A single sample gave rise to the 5 T cell receptor beta chains below, sequenced in a study of cytotoxic CD8 clonotypes in ibrutinib-treated CLL. TCRdb's table, derived via immunoSEQ multiplex PCR, lists solely in-frame clones and lacks some. Among fewer than 12,000 clones listed, about 80% were seen once. This specimen consisted of PBMCs, obtained at disease progression, from a patient treated with ibrutinib. Receptors originate from a human donor with chronic lymphocytic leukemia.

This sequence joins TRBV5-1 and TRBJ2-3; TRBD2 matches 12 bases. Germline lookup yields CDR1 SGHRS and CDR2 YFSETQ. J was trimmed by 3 bases and V by 0 bases; bases with no gene match: 5. The CDR3 spans 17 residues. DNA for the CDR3: TGCGCCAGCAGCTTGGCCAGGACTAGCGGGACTACAGATACGCAGTATTTT. Its translation is CASSLARTSGTTDTQYF.

The gene calls are TRBV7-6 and TRBJ1-1, with 9 bases fitting TRBD1. J gave up 5 bases and V 0 bases, and 7 bases lay outside the gene matches. CDR1 is SGHVS, CDR2 FNYEAQ, per germline. The CDR3 length is 16 residues. In DNA form, the CDR3 reads TGTGCCAGCAGCTTAGCCGAACAGGGGGCGGGTACTGAAGCTTTCTTT. This translates into CASSLAEQGAGTEAFF.

The chain carries TRBV18 and TRBJ2-2, with 10 positions matching TRBD1. CDR1 KGHSH and CDR2 LQKENI come from the germline V gene. CDR3 length equals 15 residues. V gave up 2 bases and J gave up 4 bases; unmatched junction bases: 1. As DNA, the CDR3 is TGTGCCAGCTCACCAGGGACAGGGGCCACCGGGGAGCTGTTTTTT. This encodes CASSPGTGATGELFF. Looking up the rest from reference TRBV18 and TRBJ2-2 gives the full variable domain: NAGVMQNPRHLVRRRGQEARLRCSPMKGHSHVYWYRQLPEEGLKFMVYLQKENIIDESGMPKERFSAEFPKEGPSILRIQQVVRGDSAAYFCASSPGTGATGELFFGEGSRLTVL.

This chain joins TRBV4-1 and TRBJ1-5, with unresolved D. Trimming took 0 bases from V and 3 from J, leaving 12 bases between them. CDR3 size: 16 residues. Germline V gives CDR1 MGHRA, CDR2 YSYEKL. CDR3 protein: CASSQDRQSLNQPQHF. DNA of the CDR3: TGCGCCAGCAGCCAAGATCGGCAGAGCCTCAATCAGCCCCAGCATTTT.

This clone came up once. This sequence joins TRBV9 and TRBJ2-7; D is ambiguous. The V gene's germline CDR1 is SGDLS and CDR2 YYNGEE. V shed 0 bases and J shed 5 bases, with 9 bases lying between them. The CDR3 totals 13 residues. CDR3 DNA sequence: TGTGCCAGCAGCGTAGGGGGTAAGGACGAGCAGTACTTC. Its translation is CASSVGGKDEQYF.